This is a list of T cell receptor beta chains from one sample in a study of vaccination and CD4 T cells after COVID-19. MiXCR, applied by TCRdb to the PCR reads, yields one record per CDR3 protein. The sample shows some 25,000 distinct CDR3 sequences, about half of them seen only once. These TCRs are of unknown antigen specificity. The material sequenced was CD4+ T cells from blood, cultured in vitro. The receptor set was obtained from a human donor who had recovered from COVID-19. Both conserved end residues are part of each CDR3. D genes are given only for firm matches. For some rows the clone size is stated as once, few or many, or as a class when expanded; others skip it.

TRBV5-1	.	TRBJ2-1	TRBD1	TGCGCCAGCAGCTTGGAGGGGGCCCTGTACAATGAGCAGTTCTTC	CASSLEGALYNEQFF
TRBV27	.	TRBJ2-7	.	TGTGCCAGCAGTCCCCGACAGGATATGAACGAGCAGTACTTC	CASSPRQDMNEQYF
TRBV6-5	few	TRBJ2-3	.	TGTGCCAGCAGTTACTCTTCGTGGCGCACAGATACGCAGTATTTT	CASSYSSWRTDTQYF
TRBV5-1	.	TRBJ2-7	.	TGCGCCAGCAGCTTGGGGCCTAGTGTGGGTCTCGAGCAGTACTTC	CASSLGPSVGLEQYF
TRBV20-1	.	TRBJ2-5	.	TGCAGTGCTCCACGGGTAGCTCAAGAGACCCAGTACTTC	CSAPRVAQETQYF
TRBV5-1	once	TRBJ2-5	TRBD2	TGCGCCAGCAGCTTTGGCGGGGGGCTGCGAGAGACCCAGTACTTC	CASSFGGGLRETQYF
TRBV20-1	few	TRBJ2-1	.	TGCAGTGCTGACAACTACAATGAGCAGTTCTTC	CSADNYNEQFF
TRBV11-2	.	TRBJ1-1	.	TGTGCCAGCAGCTTAGATCGGATTACTGAAGCTTTCTTT	CASSLDRITEAFF
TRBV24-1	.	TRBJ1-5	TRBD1	TGTGCCACCTCGGGACAGAATAATCAGCCCCAGCATTTT	CATSGQNNQPQHF
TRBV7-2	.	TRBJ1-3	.	TGTGCCAGCAGCCGAGCCAGCAGGGAGGGAAACACCATATATTTT	CASSRASREGNTIYF
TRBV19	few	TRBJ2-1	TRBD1	TGTGCCAGTAGTAACAGGGGTAAGGCGGTAAATGAGCAGTTCTTC	CASSNRGKAVNEQFF
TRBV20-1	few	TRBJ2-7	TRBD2	TGCAGTGCTAGAGGTAGGACTAGCGGGGGTGTCTACGAGCAGTACTTC	CSARGRTSGGVYEQYF
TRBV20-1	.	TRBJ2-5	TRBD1	TGCAGTGCTAGAGGTGGATCAGGGGGCAAGAGAGAGACCCAGTACTTC	CSARGGSGGKRETQYF
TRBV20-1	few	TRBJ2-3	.	TGCAGTGCACAGGACTCCGCAGATACGCAGTATTTT	CSAQDSADTQYF
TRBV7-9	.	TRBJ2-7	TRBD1	TGTGCCAGCAGCGACGGGACAGGGGCGACCTACGAGCAGTACTTC	CASSDGTGATYEQYF
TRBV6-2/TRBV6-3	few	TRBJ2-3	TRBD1	TGTGCCAGCAGTTACTCCGGACAGGGGAGCACAGATACGCAGTATTTT	CASSYSGQGSTDTQYF
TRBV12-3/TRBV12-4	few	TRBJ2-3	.	TGTGCCAGCGGGAGCAGGGCAGATACGCAGTATTTT	CASGSRADTQYF
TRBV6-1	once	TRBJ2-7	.	TGTGCCAGTAAGCCGGGACCGTCCAGCTCCTACGAGCAGTACTTC	CASKPGPSSSYEQYF
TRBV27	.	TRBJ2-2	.	TGTGCCAGCAGCCCATCTGGGGTAGGAACCGGGGAGCTGTTTTTT	CASSPSGVGTGELFF
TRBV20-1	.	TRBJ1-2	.	TGCAGTGCTAGAGCAGGGAACAACTATGGCTACACCTTC	CSARAGNNYGYTF
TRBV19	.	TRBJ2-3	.	TGTGCCAGTAGTAGGGGGACCGCACACACAGATACGCAGTATTTT	CASSRGTAHTDTQYF
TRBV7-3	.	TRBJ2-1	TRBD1	TGTGCCAGCAGCCTACTCCCCCGACAGGGAATTTACAATGAGCAGTTCTTC	CASSLLPRQGIYNEQFF